Each of the 25 T cell receptor beta chains below was sequenced from the same sample in a study of shared clonotypes between healthy human individuals. Clones were sequenced by immunoSEQ multiplex PCR, and TCRdb holds only the in-frame ones, with some missing. The sample includes fewer than 3 million clones, about 90% of them seen just once. Sequencing was carried out using naive CD4+ T cells from PBMCs. Indicated subset: CD45RA+ positively selected. Source of these receptors: a man younger than 35 in good health. Some clones in this sample may be carry-over from other donors' samples.

In regard to this clone: Other DNA sequences in the same sample also yield this CDR3. The rearrangement uses TRBV14 and TRBJ2-6; tentatively, D is TRBD2 (5 bases). Per the germline V gene, CDR1 is SGHDN and CDR2 is FVKESK. V was cut by 3 bases and J by 0 bases, with 6 bases left in between. The CDR3 totals 15 residues. CDR3 protein: CASSHRGSGANVLTF. The CDR3 nucleotides read TGTGCCAGCAGCCACCGGGGCTCTGGGGCCAACGTCCTGACTTTC.

The chain recombines TRBV6-1 with TRBJ1-5, with 9 bases matching TRBD1. Per the germline V gene, CDR1 is MNHNS and CDR2 is SASEGT. V shed 4 bases, J shed 2 bases, and the junction held 9 bases outside the gene matches. CDR3 length: 17 amino acids. The CDR3 sequence is CASSGTGTGRGNQPQHF. CDR3 in DNA: TGTGCCAGCAGTGGGACCGGGACAGGGAGAGGCAATCAGCCCCAGCATTTT.

This chain uses TRBV6-4 with TRBJ1-1, with D possibly TRBD1 on 5 matching bases. Between the trimmed V and J ends, which lost 5 bases and 3 bases, there was a span of 13 bases. From germline, CDR1 is MRHNA and CDR2 SNTAGT. This CDR3 has 14 amino acids. CDR3 sequence (DNA): TGTGCCAGCAGTACCATGCCGGGGGACACTGAAGCTTTCTTT. Translating it yields CASSTMPGDTEAFF.

This rearrangement joins TRBV30 to TRBJ1-2; 11 bases map to TRBD1. The V and J ends lost 5 bases and 5 bases, in that order; junction bases with no gene match: 7. Per the germline V gene, CDR1 is GTSNPN and CDR2 is SVGIG (reference sequence). The length of the CDR3 is 14 residues. The CDR3 protein is CAWLARDRGYGYTF. The CDR3 DNA reads TGTGCCTGGCTGGCCCGGGACAGGGGGTATGGCTACACCTTC.

J is TRBJ2-1 and V is TRBV6-5; TRBD1 aligns across 8 bases. This CDR3 region has 16 residues. V was pared by 4 bases and J by 8 bases, with 13 bases of the junction left unmatched. Per germline, CDR1 MNHEY and CDR2 SVGAGI. CDR3 amino acids: CASSSTGVGRVDEQFF. In DNA, the CDR3 is TGTGCCAGCAGTTCGACAGGGGTCGGGCGAGTTGATGAGCAGTTCTTC.

CDR3 amino acids: CSVTKSGSYEQYF. The CDR3 nucleotides read TGCAGCGTTACAAAAAGCGGATCCTACGAGCAGTACTTC. The chain is built from TRBV29-1 and TRBJ2-7; a weak D match, TRBD2 (5 bases). CDR3 length: 13 residues. Germline CDR1 SQVTM, CDR2 ANQGSEA. Trimming shortened V by 5 bases and J by 1 base, and 12 bases separated the two germline ends.

V is TRBV5-1 and J is TRBJ2-1; unclear D gene. The CDR3 loop spans 11 amino acids. Germline-derived CDR1 and CDR2 are SGHRS and YFSETQ. Trimming cost V 4 bases and J 5 bases, with 4 bases left between them. CDR3 region: CASSAHNEQFF. CDR3 DNA: TGCGCCAGCAGCGCGCACAATGAGCAGTTCTTC.

The chain uses TRBV23-1 and TRBJ1-3, with TRBD1 identical over 10 bases. TRBV23-1 falls under the ORF class, with uncertain function. V lost 5 bases to trimming and J lost 3 bases; unmatched junction nucleotides: 7. The CDR3 runs 16 residues. In nucleotides, the CDR3 is TGCGCCAGCAGTACACCGGGACAGGGGATTGGAAACACCATATATTTT. Translation gives CASSTPGQGIGNTIYF.

The rearrangement uses TRBV10-3 and TRBJ2-7, with 7 positions matching TRBD1. The CDR3 totals 15 residues. Germline lookup yields CDR1 ENHRY and CDR2 SYGVKD. Trimming at V came to 3 bases and at J to 2 bases, leaving 7 bases not matched to a gene. CDR3 residues: CAISDLGQTTYEQYF. Written as DNA, the CDR3 is TGTGCCATCAGTGACCTGGGACAGACTACCTACGAGCAGTACTTC.

The V and J genes are TRBV2 and TRBJ2-1; no firm D call. Germline V gene sequence: CDR1 SNHLY, CDR2 FYNNEI. There are 13 residues in the CDR3. The V end lost 7 bases, the J end lost 6 bases, and 13 bases lay between the germline ends. The CDR3 loop is CASTKDSRNEQFF. CDR3 DNA: TGTGCCAGCACCAAGGATAGCCGCAATGAGCAGTTCTTC.

J is TRBJ2-7 and V is TRBV6-6, with D perhaps TRBD2 (6 bases). Germline loops: CDR1 MNHNY, CDR2 SVGAGI (reference sequence). Trimming left V 6 bases short and J 2 bases short, with 14 bases between. This CDR3 has 14 residues. CDR3 in DNA: TGTGCCAGCAGGGGGGGTGGCGGACCCTACGAGCAGTACTTC. Amino acids: CASRGGGGPYEQYF.

The J gene is TRBJ1-1, the V gene TRBV28, with 7 bases matching TRBD1. Trimming removed 10 bases from V and 4 bases from J; junction bases left unmatched: 9. Germline lookup yields CDR1 MDHEN and CDR2 SYDVKM. The CDR3 loop spans 13 amino acids. CDR3 sequence: CATEGGGFTEAFF. As DNA, the CDR3 is TGTGCCACCGAAGGGGGCGGGTTCACTGAAGCTTTCTTT. The complete variable domain, with remaining parts taken from reference TRBV28 and TRBJ1-1, reads DVKVTQSSRYLVKRTGEKVFLECVQDMDHENMFWYRQDPGLGLRLIYFSYDVKMKEKGDIPEGYSVSREKKERFSLILESASTNQTSMYLCATEGGGFTEAFFGQGTRLTVV.

This rearrangement joins TRBV2 to TRBJ1-4; D is possibly TRBD1 (5 bases). The germline CDR1 and CDR2 sequences are SNHLY and FYNNEI. Trimming stripped 5 bases from V and 8 bases from J, with 15 bases between. This CDR3 region has 14 residues. CDR3 DNA: TGTGCCAGCAGTCGTAGGGGCGTGGGGGAAAAACTGTTTTTT. This gives the protein CASSRRGVGEKLFF.

V is TRBV9 and J is TRBJ2-3; 9 bases match TRBD2. The V gene's germline CDR1 is SGDLS and CDR2 YYNGEE. V trimming: 3 bases; J trimming: 4 bases; junction bases outside the gene matches: 3. This CDR3 comprises 14 residues. In DNA, the CDR3 is TGTGCCAGCAGCGATAGCGGGAGTTCAGATACGCAGTATTTT. As protein: CASSDSGSSDTQYF.

Remarks on this clone: The sample carries other DNA sequences with the same CDR3. The genes are TRBV7-8 and TRBJ2-1; D gene uncertain. Trimming pared 1 base from V and 3 bases from J, leaving 4 bases between. The V gene's germline CDR1 is SGHVS and CDR2 FQNEAQ. This CDR3 region has 13 residues. DNA of the CDR3: TGTGCCAGCAGCTTAGACCGCTACAATGAGCAGTTCTTC. Translation: CASSLDRYNEQFF.

This chain joins TRBV14 and TRBJ2-2; D is possibly TRBD1 or TRBD2 (5 bases each). The CDR3 consists of 16 residues. V dropped 2 bases and J dropped 2 bases, with 12 bases sitting between them. Germline CDR1 and CDR2: SGHDN and FVKESK. In DNA form, the CDR3 reads TGTGCCAGCAGCCAACCGCAGAGGGGAAACACCGGGGAGCTGTTTTTT. Translated, it gives CASSQPQRGNTGELFF.

The rearrangement joins TRBV11-2 to TRBJ1-4, with 11 bases lining up with TRBD1. Per the germline V gene, CDR1 is SGHAT and CDR2 is FQNNGV. This CDR3 is 15 amino acids long. Losses at the gene ends were 0 bases for V and 7 bases for J; bases not matched to a gene: 1. CDR3: CASSLDGTGGEKLFF. The CDR3 bases are TGTGCCAGCAGCTTAGATGGGACAGGGGGTGAAAAACTGTTTTTT.

The V and J genes are TRBV6-5 and TRBJ2-7; 11 nucleotides agree with TRBD1. CDR3 length equals 14 residues. Per germline, CDR1 MNHEY and CDR2 SVGAGI. Losses at the gene ends were 6 bases for V and 3 bases for J; bases not matched to a gene: 4. The CDR3 DNA follows: TGTGCCAGCAGGCTCGGGACAGGGGGCTACGAGCAGTACTTC. Protein: CASRLGTGGYEQYF.

The CDR3 DNA sequence: TGTGCCAGCTCACCACTCCCTAGCGGGCTCCAAGAGACCCAGTACTTC. Protein product: CASSPLPSGLQETQYF. This chain uses TRBV18 with TRBJ2-5, with 8 bases matching TRBD2. CDR1 is KGHSH, CDR2 LQKENI, per germline. V lost 1 base to trimming and J lost 1 base; unmatched junction nucleotides: 5. The CDR3 is 16 amino acids.

V is TRBV6-6 and J is TRBJ2-2; D gene ambiguous. The CDR3 totals 16 residues. The germline gives CDR1 MNHNY, CDR2 SVGAGI (reference sequence). V was clipped by 6 bases and J by 2 bases, with 16 bases between them. The CDR3 protein is CASSTGRQVNTGELFF. The CDR3 DNA is TGTGCCAGCAGCACTGGTCGGCAGGTTAACACCGGGGAGCTGTTTTTT.

The chain links TRBV19 to TRBJ2-1, with D tentatively TRBD1 or TRBD2 (5 bases each). The length of the CDR3 is 16 residues. Trimming took off 5 bases at V and 4 bases at J, with 18 bases between the two ends. CDR1 and CDR2 (germline): LNHDA, SQIVND (reference sequence). The CDR3: CASSWHRGPKYNEQFF. The CDR3 DNA reads TGTGCCAGTAGTTGGCATCGGGGCCCCAAATACAATGAGCAGTTCTTC.

With regard to this clone: This same CDR3 is encoded by further DNA sequences in the sample. V is TRBV5-4 and J is TRBJ2-3, with 12 bases lining up with TRBD2. From germline, CDR1 is SGHNT and CDR2 YYREEE (reference sequence). V shed 0 bases and J 3 bases; nucleotides not matched to a gene: 2. The CDR3 runs 16 residues. The CDR3 DNA reads TGTGCCAGCAGCTTGGGGACTAGCGGGAAGACAGATACGCAGTATTTT. Its protein product is CASSLGTSGKTDTQYF.

This clone has just one count. The chain carries TRBV11-2 and TRBJ2-4; TRBD1 matches at 7 bases. This CDR3 region has 16 residues. Germline V lookup: CDR1 SGHAT, CDR2 FQNNGV. J lost 1 base, V lost 3 bases, and 6 bases had no gene match. CDR3 region: CASSFTPQGAKNIQYF. The CDR3 DNA is TGTGCCAGCAGCTTCACTCCACAGGGGGCCAAAAACATTCAGTACTTC.

Comments on this clone: Other nucleotide sequences from this sample produce the same CDR3. The chain links TRBV5-1 to TRBJ2-3, with 9 nucleotides matching TRBD2. The length of the CDR3 is 14 residues. Germline loops: CDR1 SGHRS, CDR2 YFSETQ. J gave up 6 bases and V 5 bases, and 7 bases lay outside the gene matches. Written as DNA, the CDR3 is TGCGCCAGCAGTGGCGGGAGGGCCGAGGATACGCAGTATTTT. As protein: CASSGGRAEDTQYF.

The chain links TRBV29-1 to TRBJ2-2; either TRBD1 or TRBD2 may fit D (5 bases each). V was trimmed by 7 bases and J by 4 bases, leaving 22 bases between them. Germline V lookup: CDR1 SQVTM, CDR2 ANQGSEA. There are 16 residues in the CDR3. The CDR3 sequence is CSDQKPGQVSTGELFF. In DNA, the CDR3 is TGCAGCGACCAAAAGCCGGGGCAGGTGTCCACCGGGGAGCTGTTTTTT.